This T cell receptor beta chain was identified during a study of blood T cell repertoires in COVID-19. Study-wide context: COVID-19 samples collected from the United States, Italy and Spain covered acute and convalescent phases.

Clones were sequenced by immunoSEQ multiplex PCR, and TCRdb holds only the in-frame ones, with some missing. The sample contains approximately 290,000 clones, 70% to 90% of which appear only once. Input material: PBMCs or T cells enriched from blood (not recorded which). The clonotype comes from a woman aged 25-40 years who had recovered from COVID-19.

Here the CDR3 reads CASSRDRVVASGYNEQFF. The CDR3, as DNA: TGTGCCAGCTCACGAGATCGCGTTGTGGCTAGCGGTTACAATGAGCAGTTCTTC. The chain couples TRBV18 to TRBJ2-1, with TRBD2 matching over 7 bases. Looked up from germline, CDR1 is KGHSH and CDR2 is LQKENI. V was pared by 4 bases and J by 4 bases, with 16 bases of the junction left unmatched. CDR3 size: 18 residues.